These T cell receptor beta chains were read from a single sample in a study of T-cell memory formation after mild COVID-19. TCRdb fed the 5' RACE reads into MiXCR, producing one record per CDR3 protein. The table includes about 320,000 distinct CDR3 sequences, 13% to 15% detected once. The sequencing sample was made of PBMCs or a T cell subset sorted from them (not recorded which). The receptors come from a man aged 18 to 29 who had mild COVID-19 (a few samples of this study predate the infection). Cell type and time point are not known. CDR3s include the opening cysteine and the closing phenylalanine or tryptophan. A D gene is named only where the DNA matches it firmly. Expanded clones are given a class, and other clones once, few, many or no size at all.

TRBJ2-7 | many | - | TRBV10-2 | CASSAGPIYEQYF | TGCGCCAGCAGCGCCGGGCCCATCTACGAGCAGTACTTC
TRBJ1-1 | - | TRBD1 | TRBV5-6 | CASSWDRGSDTEAFF | TGTGCCAGCAGCTGGGACAGGGGGTCAGACACTGAAGCTTTCTTT
TRBJ2-7 | few | TRBD1 | TRBV6-2/TRBV6-3 | CASSYKPGQGLDEQYF | TGTGCCAGCAGTTACAAACCGGGACAGGGTCTAGACGAGCAGTACTTC
TRBJ2-2 | few | - | TRBV6-2/TRBV6-3 | CASSYLPTPGELFF | TGTGCCAGCAGTTACCTTCCCACTCCCGGGGAGCTGTTTTTT
TRBJ2-5 | few | - | TRBV7-9 | CASSLGPRTRETQYF | TGTGCCAGCAGCTTAGGACCCCGCACGCGGGAGACCCAGTACTTC
TRBJ1-6 | - | - | TRBV20-1 | CSAPHSLQGKPLHF | TGCAGTGCCCCACACAGTCTACAGGGAAAACCCCTCCACTTT
TRBJ2-5 | - | - | TRBV5-1 | CASSSTGEPQETQYF | TGCGCCAGCAGCTCGACGGGGGAACCTCAAGAGACCCAGTACTTC
TRBJ1-2 | - | - | TRBV12-3/TRBV12-4 | CASSGRVRYTF | TGTGCCAGCAGTGGCCGCGTACGCTACACCTTC
TRBJ1-5 | - | - | TRBV20-1 | CSAPEGVFNQPQHF | TGCAGTGCCCCGGAGGGGGTTTTCAATCAGCCCCAGCATTTT
TRBJ2-2 | - | - | TRBV7-9 | CASSFPMGQGTGELFF | TGTGCCAGCAGCTTCCCTATGGGGCAGGGCACCGGGGAGCTGTTTTTT
TRBJ2-3 | - | TRBD2 | TRBV20-1 | CSAEDGTSGPTDTQYF | TGCAGTGCTGAGGACGGGACTAGCGGCCCCACAGATACGCAGTATTTT
TRBJ2-1 | - | - | TRBV7-9 | CASSLGELATQFF | TGTGCCAGCAGCTTAGGGGAGCTAGCTACTCAGTTCTTC
TRBJ2-3 | few | - | TRBV7-6 | CASSPGGGPGTDTQYF | TGTGCCAGCAGCCCAGGGGGGGGACCCGGCACAGATACGCAGTATTTT
TRBJ2-7 | - | - | TRBV5-5 | CASSRDQGLEQYF | TGTGCCAGCAGCCGGGACCAGGGCCTTGAGCAGTACTTC
TRBJ2-5 | - | - | TRBV6-5 | CASSYLGGLEETQYF | TGTGCCAGCAGTTACCTCGGGGGATTGGAAGAGACCCAGTACTTC
TRBJ1-5 | many | TRBD1 | TRBV9 | CASSSGQSNQPQHF | TGTGCCAGCAGCTCGGGACAGAGCAATCAGCCCCAGCATTTT
TRBJ2-1 | many | - | TRBV7-3 | CASSFGPRTSSSEQFF | TGTGCCAGCAGCTTCGGGCCACGGACTTCATCAAGTGAGCAGTTCTTC
TRBJ2-1 | - | TRBD2 | TRBV10-3 | CAISGATSGDNEQFF | TGTGCCATCAGTGGGGCGACTAGCGGGGACAATGAGCAGTTCTTC
TRBJ2-5 | - | TRBD2 | TRBV24-1 | CAPRASGYQETQYF | TGTGCCCCCCGGGCTAGCGGGTATCAAGAGACCCAGTACTTC
TRBJ2-5 | many | - | TRBV4-3 | CASSQDGRGQTQYF | TGCGCCAGCAGCCAAGATGGGCGGGGGCAGACCCAGTACTTC
TRBJ1-4 | - | - | TRBV25-1 | CASSEVGGEKLFF | TGTGCCAGCAGTGAAGTGGGGGGTGAAAAACTGTTTTTT
TRBJ2-2 | few | - | TRBV4-1 | CASSFGVGGNTGELFF | TGCGCCAGCAGCTTCGGCGTCGGTGGGAACACCGGGGAGCTGTTTTTT
TRBJ2-7 | - | - | TRBV4-2 | CASSQVAREVTYEQYF | TGTGCCAGCAGCCAAGTAGCTCGGGAAGTCACCTACGAGCAGTACTTC
TRBJ1-1 | - | - | TRBV9 | CASSVESGGGTEAFF | TGTGCCAGCAGCGTAGAATCCGGGGGGGGCACTGAAGCTTTCTTT
TRBJ1-2 | few | - | TRBV5-1 | CASSLMDTSYGYTF | TGCGCCAGCAGCTTGATGGACACTTCTTATGGCTACACCTTC
TRBJ1-5 | - | - | TRBV5-1 | CASSLAGQGGDQPQHF | TGCGCCAGCAGCTTGGCAGGCCAGGGAGGAGATCAGCCCCAGCATTTT
TRBJ2-7 | - | - | TRBV5-4 | CASSLEQGTNEQYF | TGTGCCAGCAGCTTGGAACAGGGCACCAACGAGCAGTACTTC
TRBJ1-2 | - | - | TRBV6-6 | CASSLSGAIGYTF | TGTGCCAGCAGTCTCAGTGGGGCAATTGGCTACACCTTC
TRBJ2-2 | - | - | TRBV7-2 | CASSLVGSSNTGELFF | TGTGCCAGCAGCTTAGTTGGCAGTTCGAACACCGGGGAGCTGTTTTTT
TRBJ1-3 | few | - | TRBV4-3 | CASSRDGGKYNTIYF | TGCGCCAGCAGCCGGGATGGGGGGAAGTACAACACCATATATTTT
TRBJ2-2 | few | - | TRBV5-1 | CASSLGPLGELFF | TGCGCCAGCAGCTTGGGTCCGCTCGGGGAGCTGTTTTTT
TRBJ2-3 | few | - | TRBV9 | CASSVGQGLTDTQYF | TGTGCCAGCAGCGTAGGGCAGGGGCTGACAGATACGCAGTATTTT
TRBJ2-7 | - | TRBD1 | TRBV6-2/TRBV6-3 | CASSYVPGTGVRSYEQYF | TGTGCCAGCAGTTACGTCCCCGGGACAGGGGTGCGCTCCTATGAGCAGTACTTC
TRBJ2-2 | many | TRBD1 | TRBV11-2 | CASSKTGQGSTGELFF | TGTGCCAGCAGCAAAACTGGACAGGGGAGCACCGGGGAGCTGTTTTTT
TRBJ2-5 | - | - | TRBV3-1 | CASSQPGSETQYF | TGTGCCAGCAGCCAACCGGGGTCAGAGACCCAGTACTTC
TRBJ2-3 | few | - | TRBV20-1 | CSARLRGDTQYF | TGCAGTGCTCGACTTAGGGGGGATACGCAGTATTTT
TRBJ1-2 | - | - | TRBV18 | CASSIPEANYGYTF | TGTGCCAGCTCGATTCCGGAGGCCAACTATGGCTACACCTTC
TRBJ1-2 | many | - | TRBV5-1 | CATSRDSSEGYTF | TGCGCCACCAGTCGGGACTCAAGTGAGGGCTACACCTTC
TRBJ1-1 | few | - | TRBV7-2 | CASSLSQDPYAFF | TGTGCCAGCAGCTTATCCCAGGACCCTTACGCTTTCTTT
TRBJ2-2 | - | - | TRBV2 | CASTSGLQNTGELFF | TGTGCCAGCACCTCGGGACTTCAGAACACCGGGGAGCTGTTTTTT
TRBJ2-7 | many | TRBD1 | TRBV4-3 | CASSQEVRQGVIRPSYEQYF | TGCGCCAGCAGCCAAGAAGTCCGACAGGGGGTTATCCGTCCCTCCTACGAGCAGTACTTC
TRBJ2-5 | - | - | TRBV15 | CATSRGDWPTLAQYF | TGTGCCACCAGCAGAGGGGACTGGCCGACTTTGGCCCAGTACTTC
TRBJ2-5 | few | - | TRBV2 | CASSAGPRGETQYF | TGTGCCAGCAGTGCGGGCCCCAGGGGAGAGACCCAGTACTTC
TRBJ2-5 | few | - | TRBV5-1 | CASSLNRAETQYF | TGCGCCAGCAGCTTGAACCGCGCGGAGACCCAGTACTTC
TRBJ1-4 | many | - | TRBV7-9 | CASTSHREKLFF | TGTGCCAGCACCTCACACCGCGAAAAACTGTTTTTT
TRBJ1-1 | - | - | TRBV27 | CASSPEEGRIEAFF | TGTGCCAGCAGTCCCGAGGAGGGGAGGATTGAAGCTTTCTTT
TRBJ2-3 | - | TRBD2 | TRBV7-9 | CASSLGLTSGATDTQYF | TGTGCCAGCAGCTTAGGCCTGACTAGCGGGGCCACAGATACGCAGTATTTT
TRBJ1-3 | - | - | TRBV5-1 | CASRPDSGNTIYF | TGCGCCAGCAGGCCTGACTCTGGAAACACCATATATTTT
TRBJ2-1 | - | - | TRBV24-1 | CATSDLPVVSTEQFF | TGTGCCACCAGTGATTTGCCGGTAGTTTCGACTGAGCAGTTCTTC
TRBJ2-3 | many | - | TRBV4-2 | CASSQEGAWRDTQYF | TGTGCCAGCAGCCAAGAGGGAGCATGGCGAGATACGCAGTATTTT
TRBJ1-6 | many | - | TRBV7-2 | CASSARRVQNSPLHF | TGTGCCAGCAGCGCGAGAAGGGTACAGAATTCACCCCTCCACTTT
TRBJ2-3 | few | TRBD2 | TRBV29-1 | CSVVLTGGPTDTQYF | TGCAGCGTCGTCCTCACGGGGGGGCCCACAGATACGCAGTATTTT
TRBJ2-3 | few | TRBD2 | TRBV4-3 | CASSYWTSGGEDTQYF | TGCGCCAGCAGCTATTGGACTAGCGGGGGTGAAGATACGCAGTATTTT
TRBJ2-2 | few | - | TRBV6-5 | CASSYAGLTGELFF | TGTGCCAGCAGTTACGCCGGACTCACCGGGGAGCTGTTTTTT
TRBJ1-1 | - | - | TRBV6-2/TRBV6-3 | CASSYRGSESEAFF | TGTGCCAGCAGTTACCGGGGGTCGGAGAGTGAAGCTTTCTTT
TRBJ2-1 | - | TRBD1 | TRBV5-4 | CASSSASTGLYSYNEQFF | TGTGCCAGCAGCTCCGCATCGACAGGGTTGTATTCCTACAATGAGCAGTTCTTC
TRBJ2-2 | few | TRBD1 | TRBV7-2 | CASSQTTGGSGELFF | TGTGCCAGCAGCCAAACGACAGGGGGCTCCGGGGAGCTGTTTTTT